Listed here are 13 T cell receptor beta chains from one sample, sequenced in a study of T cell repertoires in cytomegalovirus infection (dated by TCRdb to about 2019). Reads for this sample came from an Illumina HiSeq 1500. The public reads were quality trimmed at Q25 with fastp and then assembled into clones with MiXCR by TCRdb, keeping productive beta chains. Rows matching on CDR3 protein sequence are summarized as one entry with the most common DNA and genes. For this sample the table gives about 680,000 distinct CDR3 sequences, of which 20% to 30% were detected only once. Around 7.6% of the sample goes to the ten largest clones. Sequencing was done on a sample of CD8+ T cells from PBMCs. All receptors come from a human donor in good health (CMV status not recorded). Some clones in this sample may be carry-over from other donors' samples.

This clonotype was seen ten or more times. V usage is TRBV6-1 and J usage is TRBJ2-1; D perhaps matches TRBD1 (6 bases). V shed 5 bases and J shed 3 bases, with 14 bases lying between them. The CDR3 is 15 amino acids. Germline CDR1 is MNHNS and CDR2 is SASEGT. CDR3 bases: TGTGCCAGCAGTATCGTGAGACAGGACTACAATGAGCAGTTCTTC. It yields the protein CASSIVRQDYNEQFF.

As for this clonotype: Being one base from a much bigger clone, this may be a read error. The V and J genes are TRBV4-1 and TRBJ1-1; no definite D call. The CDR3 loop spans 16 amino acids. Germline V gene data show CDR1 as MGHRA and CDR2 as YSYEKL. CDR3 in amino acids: CASSQVTSAWPELGLF. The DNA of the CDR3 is TGCGCCAGCAGCCAAGTAACGTCGGCATGGCCTGAATTGGGCCTCTTT.

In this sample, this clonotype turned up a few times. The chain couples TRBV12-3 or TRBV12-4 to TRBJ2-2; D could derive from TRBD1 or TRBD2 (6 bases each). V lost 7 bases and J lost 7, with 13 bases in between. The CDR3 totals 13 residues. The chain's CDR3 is CASNGGNGGELFF. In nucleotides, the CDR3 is TGTGCCAGCAACGGGGGCAATGGCGGGGAGCTGTTTTTT.

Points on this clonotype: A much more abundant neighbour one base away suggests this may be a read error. The CDR3 protein is CASSLLGQGSSPLHF. CDR3 sequence (DNA): TGCGCCAGCAGCCTACTGGGACAGGGGAGTTCACCCCTCCACTTT. The chain is built from TRBV4-1 and TRBJ1-6; 10 bases are shared with TRBD1. This CDR3 is 15 amino acids long. V dropped 4 bases and J dropped 9; count of bases not matched to a gene: 6. CDR1 MGHRA and CDR2 YSYEKL come from the germline V gene.

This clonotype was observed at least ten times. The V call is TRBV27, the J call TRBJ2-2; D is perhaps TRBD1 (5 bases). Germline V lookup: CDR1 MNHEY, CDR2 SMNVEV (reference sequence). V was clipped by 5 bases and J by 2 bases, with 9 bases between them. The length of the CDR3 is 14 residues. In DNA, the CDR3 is TGTGCCAGCAGTAGGCAGGGCAACACCGGGGAGCTGTTTTTT. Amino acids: CASSRQGNTGELFF.

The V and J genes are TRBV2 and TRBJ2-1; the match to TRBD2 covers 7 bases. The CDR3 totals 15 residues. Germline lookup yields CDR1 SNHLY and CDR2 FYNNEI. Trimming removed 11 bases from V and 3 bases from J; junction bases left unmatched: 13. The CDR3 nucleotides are TGTGCCTTAGGGAGCGGGGTGCCTCTCTACAATGAGCAGTTCTTC. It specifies CALGSGVPLYNEQFF.

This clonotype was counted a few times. The chain's CDR3 is CASTFLLGDGGGLRNEAFF. CDR3 sequence (DNA): TGTGCCAGCACCTTCCTTCTGGGGGATGGAGGAGGACTCCGGAACGAAGCTTTCTTT. The chain links TRBV12-3 or TRBV12-4 to TRBJ1-1, with a tentative D call TRBD1 (5 bases). V was cut by 7 bases and J by 8 bases, with 35 bases left in between. The CDR3 runs to 19 residues.

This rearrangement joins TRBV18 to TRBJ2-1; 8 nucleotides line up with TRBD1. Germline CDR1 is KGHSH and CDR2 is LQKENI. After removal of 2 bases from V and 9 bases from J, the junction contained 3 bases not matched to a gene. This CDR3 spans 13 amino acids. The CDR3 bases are TGTGCCAGCTCACCAGGACAGGGTTTTGAGCAGTTCTTC. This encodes CASSPGQGFEQFF.

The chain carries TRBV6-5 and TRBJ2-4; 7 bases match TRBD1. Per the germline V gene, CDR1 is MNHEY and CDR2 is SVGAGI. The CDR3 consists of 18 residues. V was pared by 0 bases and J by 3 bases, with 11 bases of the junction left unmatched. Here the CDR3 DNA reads TGTGCCAGCAGTTACTCGCCCCCGACAGGGACGGACAAAAACATTCAGTACTTC. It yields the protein CASSYSPPTGTDKNIQYF.

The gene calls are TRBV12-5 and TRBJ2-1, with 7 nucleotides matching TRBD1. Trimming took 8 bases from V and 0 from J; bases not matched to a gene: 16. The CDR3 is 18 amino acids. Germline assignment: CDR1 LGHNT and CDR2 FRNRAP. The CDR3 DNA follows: TGTGCTAGTCGAACCGGGACAGTAATTTTAAGCTCCTACAATGAGCAGTTCTTC. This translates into CASRTGTVILSSYNEQFF.

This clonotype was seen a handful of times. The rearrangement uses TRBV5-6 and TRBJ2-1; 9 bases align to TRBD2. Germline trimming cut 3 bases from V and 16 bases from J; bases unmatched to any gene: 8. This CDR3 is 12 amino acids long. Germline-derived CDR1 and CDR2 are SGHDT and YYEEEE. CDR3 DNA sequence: TGTGCCAGCAGCTCCATAGCGGGGGTTGCCTTCTTC. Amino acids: CASSSIAGVAFF.

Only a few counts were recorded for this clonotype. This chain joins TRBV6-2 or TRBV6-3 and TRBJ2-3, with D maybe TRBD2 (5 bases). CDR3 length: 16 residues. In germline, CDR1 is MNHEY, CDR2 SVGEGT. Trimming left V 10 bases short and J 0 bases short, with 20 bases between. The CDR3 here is CATWSWELESTDTQYF. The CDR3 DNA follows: TGTGCCACCTGGTCCTGGGAGCTCGAAAGCACAGATACGCAGTATTTT.

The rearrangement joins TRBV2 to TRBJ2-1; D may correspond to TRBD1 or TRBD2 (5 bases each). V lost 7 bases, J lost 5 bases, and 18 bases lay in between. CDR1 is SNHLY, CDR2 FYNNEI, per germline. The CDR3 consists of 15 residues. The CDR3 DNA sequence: TGTGCCAGCACCCAGGGACGAACGGACCACAATGAGCAGTTCTTC. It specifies CASTQGRTDHNEQFF. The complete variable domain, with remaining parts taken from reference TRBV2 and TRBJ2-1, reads EPEVTQTPSHQVTQMGQEVILRCVPISNHLYFYWYRQILGQKVEFLVSFYNNEISEKSEIFDDQFSVERPDGSNFTLKIRSTKLEDSAMYFCASTQGRTDHNEQFFGPGTRLTVL.